Detailed here is one T cell receptor (beta chain). Its specificity is unknown. Researchers ran the PCR with 60 Vbeta and 13 Jbeta primers. TCRdb keeps only in-frame clones here, not all; method: immunoSEQ multiplex PCR. The sample includes 100,000 or so clones, 75% to 85% of them seen just once. In germline, CDR1 is SGHRS, CDR2 YFSETQ. Trimming removed 4 bases from V and 9 bases from J; junction bases left unmatched: 7. The CDR3 is 15 amino acids. The data derive from a study of cytomegalovirus exposure and HLA in healthy donors. Findings and caveats of the study: A later analysis reported that several of the most significant clusters appeared to be linked to common viral pathogens, among them Epstein-Barr virus. The productive fraction for most TCR beta V segments was about 90% or about 30% in an earlier analysis.

The chain has TRBV5-1 and TRBJ2-1, with TRBD2 matching over 13 bases. The sample comprised PBMCs. This clonotype was obtained from a man aged 18 to 35 in good health and CMV-seronegative. The CDR3 DNA is TGCGCCAGCAGCGAAAGGACTAGCGGGAGTATTGAGCAGTTCTTC. Protein product: CASSERTSGSIEQFF.